The source of this TCR beta chain is a study of early T cells in non-severe SARS-CoV-2 infection. Separate cDNA molecules each had unique molecular identifiers attached to them. One entry per CDR3 protein results from TCRdb running MiXCR on the 5' RACE reads. Found here are about 32,000 distinct CDR3 sequences, about 5.2% of them singletons; the top ten hold approximately 3.5%. In regard to this clonotype: Its cognate antigen is unknown.

The CDR3 loop spans 15 amino acids. Germline V gene data show CDR1 as SGHRS and CDR2 as YFSETQ. After removal of 4 bases from V and 6 bases from J, the junction contained 6 bases not matched to a gene. Whole-study findings and limits: Comparison of clonotypes with VDJdb favored anti-spike CD8 responses while missing private and CD4 specificities.

This receptor was obtained from an adult who was a healthcare worker with PCR-confirmed SARS-CoV-2 infection or an uninfected control (not recorded which). The specimen sequenced was whole blood. This chain uses TRBV5-1 with TRBJ2-2; the match to TRBD1 covers 10 bases. The CDR3 sequence is CASSPGTGVAGELFF. For the CDR3, the DNA is TGCGCCAGCAGCCCCGGGACAGGGGTAGCCGGGGAGCTGTTTTTT.